This paragraph reports one T cell receptor (beta chain). TCRbeta library preparation incorporated unique molecular identifiers. TCRdb ran MiXCR on the PCR reads and lists one entry per CDR3 protein. Of roughly 180,000 distinct CDR3 sequences in the sample, less than 15% were seen once. The data stem from a study of T-cell reconstitution after alpha-beta-depleted transplantation in children. CDR1 SGHKS and CDR2 YYEKEE come from the germline V gene (reference sequence). The CDR3 extends over 13 amino acids. V lost 0 bases and J lost 3, with 7 bases in between. The sequencing here drew on PBMCs from the stem cell graft donor, taken from the stem cell graft. The rearrangement links TRBV5-5 to TRBJ2-7; D remains unclear. The clonotype comes from a human donor who donated a stem cell graft to a child with acute lymphoblastic leukemia. CDR3 amino acids: CASSLVQFYEQYF. CDR3 bases: TGTGCCAGCAGCTTGGTACAGTTCTACGAGCAGTACTTC.